The 17 T cell receptor beta chains presented below share a single source sample, sequenced in a study of T cell responses to AZD1222 COVID-19 vaccine. Assay: immunoSEQ multiplex PCR; the TCRdb copy retains only in-frame clones and omits some. The sample consists of some 170,000 clones, 80% to 90% of them appearing once. Sequenced here: peripheral blood, sampled 28 days after the second dose of the MenACWY control vaccine. The receptors stem from an adult who received the MenACWY meningococcal vaccine as a control.

This chain joins TRBV18 and TRBJ2-6; D perhaps matches TRBD1 (6 bases). This CDR3 has 18 amino acids. Germline CDR1 is KGHSH and CDR2 is LQKENI. Trimming shortened V by 2 bases and J by 0 bases, and 14 bases separated the two germline ends. The CDR3 is CASSPEQGQSSGANVLTF. CDR3 coding DNA: TGTGCCAGCTCACCAGAGCAGGGGCAGAGCTCTGGGGCCAACGTCCTGACTTTC.

The chain recombines TRBV19 with TRBJ2-5; TRBD1 agrees at 7 bases. This CDR3 contains 14 residues. Germline CDR1 and CDR2: LNHDA and SQIVND (reference sequence). V lost 6 bases and J lost 5; bases outside the gene matches: 9. CDR3 bases: TGTGCCAGTAGCCCCACAGGGGTTGGGGAGACCCAGTACTTC. It specifies CASSPTGVGETQYF.

This chain joins TRBV5-4 and TRBJ2-7; 13 bases align to TRBD2. The V segment lost 4 bases and the J segment 1 base; nucleotides outside the gene matches: 5. The V gene's germline CDR1 is SGHNT and CDR2 YYREEE (reference sequence). CDR3 length equals 16 residues. CDR3 bases: TGTGCCAGCAGCCTCACTAGCGGGAGGGCTTCCTACGAGCAGTACTTC. It specifies CASSLTSGRASYEQYF.

CDR3 loop: CASSQSHRNNEKLFF. The CDR3 DNA sequence: TGTGCCAGCAGCCAAAGTCACAGGAACAATGAAAAACTGTTTTTT. The chain combines TRBV4-2 with TRBJ1-4; a weak D match, TRBD1 (5 bases). Trimming took 2 bases from V and 5 from J, leaving 12 bases between them. Germline CDR1 LGHNA, CDR2 YNFKEQ. There are 15 residues in the CDR3.

V and J are TRBV28 and TRBJ1-1; D gene uncertain. Germline V gene data show CDR1 as MDHEN and CDR2 as SYDVKM. The length of the CDR3 is 13 residues. Trimming pared 2 bases from V and 4 bases from J, leaving 8 bases between. CDR3 sequence (DNA): TGTGCCAGCAGTTTAGTGAAGGTCACTGAAGCTTTCTTT. Its translation is CASSLVKVTEAFF. Based on the CDR3 plus reference TRBV28 and TRBJ1-1, the full variable domain is DVKVTQSSRYLVKRTGEKVFLECVQDMDHENMFWYRQDPGLGLRLIYFSYDVKMKEKGDIPEGYSVSREKKERFSLILESASTNQTSMYLCASSLVKVTEAFFGQGTRLTVV.

The chain joins TRBV10-1 to TRBJ1-4; 8 bases line up with TRBD1. The CDR3 is made up of 15 amino acids. The V gene's germline CDR1 is WNHNN and CDR2 SYGVQD (reference sequence). Unmatched junction bases numbered 9, after V lost 7 bases and J lost 5 bases. The chain's CDR3 is CASKVRGQANEKLFF. The CDR3, as DNA: TGCGCCAGCAAGGTGCGGGGACAGGCGAATGAAAAACTGTTTTTT.

V gene TRBV19 combines with J gene TRBJ2-7, with D hard to call. V shed 6 bases and J shed 1 base, with 7 bases lying between them. Germline CDR1 reads LNHDA; CDR2 reads SQIVND (reference sequence). CDR3 length: 12 residues. The CDR3 here is CASRGVSYEQYF. Written as DNA, the CDR3 is TGTGCCAGTAGAGGAGTATCCTACGAGCAGTACTTC.

V usage is TRBV28 and J usage is TRBJ2-5; D perhaps matches TRBD1 (5 bases). The CDR3 has 12 amino acids. Trimming cost V 5 bases and J 11 bases, with 15 bases left between them. CDR1 and CDR2 (germline): MDHEN, SYDVKM. As DNA, the CDR3 is TGTGCCAGCAGTCCCCTATCACAGGTGCAGTACTTC. Its translation: CASSPLSQVQYF. The whole variable domain, remainder taken from reference TRBV28 and TRBJ2-5, is DVKVTQSSRYLVKRTGEKVFLECVQDMDHENMFWYRQDPGLGLRLIYFSYDVKMKEKGDIPEGYSVSREKKERFSLILESASTNQTSMYLCASSPLSQVQYFGPGTRLLVL.

J is TRBJ2-7 and V is TRBV6-5, with D perhaps TRBD1 (5 bases). In germline, CDR1 is MNHEY, CDR2 SVGAGI. CDR3 length: 13 residues. V gave up 8 bases and J gave up 5 bases, with 16 bases separating them. The CDR3 DNA reads as TGTGCCAGCGTTCAGGGTCAACGGGACGAGCAGTACTTC. It encodes CASVQGQRDEQYF.

This clone occurred a few times. The chain recombines TRBV28 with TRBJ2-7; weak D call: TRBD1 (5 bases). This CDR3 has 16 amino acids. Germline CDR1 MDHEN, CDR2 SYDVKM. V shed 1 base and J shed 7 bases, with 20 bases lying between them. CDR3 region: CASSLSFGQGSREQYF. CDR3 nucleotides: TGTGCCAGCAGTTTATCTTTTGGGCAGGGATCCCGGGAGCAGTACTTC.

The DNA of the CDR3 is TGTGCCTGGAGTGTCGGACAGGGGGACACTGAAGCTTTCTTT. Protein sequence: CAWSVGQGDTEAFF. The V and J genes are TRBV30 and TRBJ1-1, with TRBD1 matching 10 bases. The CDR3 totals 14 residues. The ends lost 0 bases at V and 3 bases at J; junction bases unmatched: 1. CDR1 is GTSNPN and CDR2 is SVGIG in the germline V gene (reference sequence).

The chain carries TRBV6-4 and TRBJ1-2; no clear D gene. In germline, CDR1 is MRHNA, CDR2 SNTAGT. Trimming pared 1 base from V and 9 bases from J, leaving 12 bases between. This CDR3 comprises 13 residues. The CDR3 reads CASSDCVDFCYTF. The CDR3 region has the DNA TGTGCCAGCAGTGACTGCGTAGACTTCTGCTACACCTTC.

The rearrangement links TRBV20-1 to TRBJ1-1, with D possibly matching TRBD1 (5 bases). Germline lookup yields CDR1 DFQATT and CDR2 SNEGSKA (reference sequence). V was clipped by 7 bases and J by 5 bases, with 11 bases between them. This CDR3 comprises 11 residues. CDR3 in amino acids: CSVNGGTEAFF. CDR3 DNA: TGCAGTGTGAATGGGGGGACTGAAGCTTTCTTT.

With regard to this clone: One end of the junction does not line up with germline, which may come from a read error. The same CDR3 arises from other DNA sequences in this sample as well. J is TRBJ1-5 and V is TRBV11-2; 8 bases match TRBD1. Looked up from germline, CDR1 is SGHAT and CDR2 is FQNNGV. This CDR3 comprises 14 residues. In nucleotides, the CDR3 is TGTGCCAGCAGCCTAGACAGGGGTTACCAGCCCCAGCATTTT. It is translated as CASSLDRGYQPQHF. Drawing the rest from reference TRBV11-2 and TRBJ1-5, the complete variable domain is EAGVAQSPRYKIIEKRQSVAFWCNPISGHATLYWYQQILGQGPKLLIQFQNNGVVDDSQLPKDRFSAERLKGVDSTLKIQPAKLEDSAVYLCASSLDRGYQPQHFGDGTRLSIL.

The chain employs TRBV10-3 and TRBJ1-2, with 12 bases identical to TRBD1. Germline loops: CDR1 ENHRY, CDR2 SYGVKD. The CDR3 totals 16 residues. After removal of 4 bases from V and 2 bases from J, the junction contained 5 bases not matched to a gene. CDR3 nucleotide sequence: TGTGCCATCAGTGCTCCGGGACAGGGGGCGAACTATGGCTACACCTTC. Translated, it gives CAISAPGQGANYGYTF.

In this sample, this clone turned up a few times. This chain joins TRBV11-2 and TRBJ2-7; 10 positions match TRBD1. V trimming: 5 bases; J trimming: 5 bases; junction bases outside the gene matches: 0. CDR1 and CDR2 from the germline V gene are SGHAT and FQNNGV. This CDR3 has 12 residues. The CDR3 DNA is TGTGCCAGCAGCGGACAGGGGGACGAGCAGTACTTC. Translated, it gives CASSGQGDEQYF.

The chain is built from TRBV10-1 and TRBJ1-4, with D perhaps TRBD1 (5 bases). The V and J ends lost 3 bases and 12 bases respectively, with 14 bases between them. CDR3 length: 13 amino acids. The germline V gene encodes CDR1 WNHNN and CDR2 SYGVQD (reference sequence). Written as DNA, the CDR3 is TGCGCCAGCAGTGAATTCGGGGGAGCGGAACTGTTTTTT. Its protein product is CASSEFGGAELFF.